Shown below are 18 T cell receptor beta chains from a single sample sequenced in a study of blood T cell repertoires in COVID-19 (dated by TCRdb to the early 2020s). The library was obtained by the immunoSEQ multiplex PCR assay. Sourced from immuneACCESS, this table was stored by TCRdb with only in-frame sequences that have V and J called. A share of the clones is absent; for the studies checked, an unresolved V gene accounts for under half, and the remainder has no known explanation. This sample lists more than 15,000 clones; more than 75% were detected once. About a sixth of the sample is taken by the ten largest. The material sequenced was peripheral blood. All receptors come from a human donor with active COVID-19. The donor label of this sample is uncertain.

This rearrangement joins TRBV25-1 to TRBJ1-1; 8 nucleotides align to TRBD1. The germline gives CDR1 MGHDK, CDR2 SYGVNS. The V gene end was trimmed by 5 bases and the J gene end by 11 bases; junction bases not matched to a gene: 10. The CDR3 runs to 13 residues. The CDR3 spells CASSLGQGLGAFF. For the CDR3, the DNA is TGTGCCAGCAGTCTCGGACAGGGCCTAGGGGCTTTCTTT.

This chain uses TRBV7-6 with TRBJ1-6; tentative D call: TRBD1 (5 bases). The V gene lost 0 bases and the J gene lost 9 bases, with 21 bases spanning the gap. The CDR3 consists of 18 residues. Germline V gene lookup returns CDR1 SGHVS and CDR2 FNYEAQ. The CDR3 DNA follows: TGTGCCAGCAGCTTAGCGCCACCGGGGGGAGCGAGACCTTCACCCCTCCACTTT. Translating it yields CASSLAPPGGARPSPLHF.

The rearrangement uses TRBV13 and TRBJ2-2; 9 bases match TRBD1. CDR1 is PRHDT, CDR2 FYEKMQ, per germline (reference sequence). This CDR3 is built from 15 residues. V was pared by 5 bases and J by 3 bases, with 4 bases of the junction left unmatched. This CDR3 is CASSGRDRDTGELFF. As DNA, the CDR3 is TGTGCCAGCAGCGGACGGGACAGGGACACCGGGGAGCTGTTTTTT.

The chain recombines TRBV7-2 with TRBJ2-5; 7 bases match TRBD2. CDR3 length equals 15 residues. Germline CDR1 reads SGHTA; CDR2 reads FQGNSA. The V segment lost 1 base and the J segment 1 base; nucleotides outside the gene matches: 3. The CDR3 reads CASSLGGGPQETQYF. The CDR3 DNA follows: TGTGCCAGCAGCTTAGGCGGGGGACCCCAAGAGACCCAGTACTTC.

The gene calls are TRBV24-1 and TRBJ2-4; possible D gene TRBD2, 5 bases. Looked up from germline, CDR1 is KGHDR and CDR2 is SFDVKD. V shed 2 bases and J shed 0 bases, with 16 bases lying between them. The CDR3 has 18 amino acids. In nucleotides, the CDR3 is TGTGCCACCAGTGATTCCCGTCGAGGGAACATAGCCAAAAACATTCAGTACTTC. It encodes CATSDSRRGNIAKNIQYF.

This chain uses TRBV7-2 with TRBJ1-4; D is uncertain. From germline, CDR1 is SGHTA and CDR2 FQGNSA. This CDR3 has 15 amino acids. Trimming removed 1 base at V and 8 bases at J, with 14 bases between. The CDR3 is CASSLVSTFGEKLFF. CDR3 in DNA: TGTGCCAGCAGCTTAGTTTCGACATTTGGGGAAAAACTGTTTTTT.

The chain's CDR3 is CASSRKGQLNSPLHF. CDR3 coding DNA: TGCGCCAGCAGCCGAAAGGGACAGCTTAATTCACCCCTCCACTTT. The rearrangement uses TRBV4-1 and TRBJ1-6; the match to TRBD1 covers 7 bases. Trimming cost V 4 bases and J 6 bases; bases outside gene matches: 6. The CDR3 contains 15 residues. Germline CDR1 and CDR2: MGHRA and YSYEKL.

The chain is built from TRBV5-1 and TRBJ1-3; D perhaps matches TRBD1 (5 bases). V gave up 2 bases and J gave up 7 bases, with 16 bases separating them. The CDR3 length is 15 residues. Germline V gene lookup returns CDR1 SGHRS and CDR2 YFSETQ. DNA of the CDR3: TGCGCCAGCAGCTTTGACAGTATGAACGGTAACACCATATATTTT. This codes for CASSFDSMNGNTIYF.

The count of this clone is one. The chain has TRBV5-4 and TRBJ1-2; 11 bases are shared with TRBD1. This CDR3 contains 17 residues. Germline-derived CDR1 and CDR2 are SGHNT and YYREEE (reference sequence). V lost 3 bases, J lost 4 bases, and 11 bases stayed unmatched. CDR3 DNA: TGTGCCAGCAGCTCCGCGGACAGGGGGCCCCTTGGCTATGGCTACACCTTC. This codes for CASSSADRGPLGYGYTF. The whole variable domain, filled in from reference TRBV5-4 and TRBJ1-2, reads ETGVTQSPTHLIKTRGQQVTLRCSSQSGHNTVSWYQQALGQGPQFIFQYYREEENGRGNFPPRFSGLQFPNYSSELNVNALELDDSALYLCASSSADRGPLGYGYTFGSGTRLTVV.

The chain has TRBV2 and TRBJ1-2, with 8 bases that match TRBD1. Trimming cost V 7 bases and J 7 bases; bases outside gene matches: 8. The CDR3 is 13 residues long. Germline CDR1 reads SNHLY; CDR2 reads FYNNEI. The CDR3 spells CASKGQGAGGYTF. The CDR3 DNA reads TGTGCCAGCAAAGGGCAGGGGGCCGGTGGCTACACCTTC.

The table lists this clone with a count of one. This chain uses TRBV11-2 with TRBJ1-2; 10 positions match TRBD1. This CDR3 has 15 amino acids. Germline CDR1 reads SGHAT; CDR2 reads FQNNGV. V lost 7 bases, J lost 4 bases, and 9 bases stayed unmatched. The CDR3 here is CASNEKGQGTYGYTF. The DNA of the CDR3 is TGTGCCAGCAACGAAAAGGGACAGGGGACCTATGGCTACACCTTC.

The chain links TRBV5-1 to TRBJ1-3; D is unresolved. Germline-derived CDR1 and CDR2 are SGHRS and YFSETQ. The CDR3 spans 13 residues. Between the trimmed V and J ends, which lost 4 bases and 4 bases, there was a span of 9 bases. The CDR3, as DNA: TGCGCCAGCAGCATTACGACAGGAAACACCATATATTTT. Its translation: CASSITTGNTIYF.

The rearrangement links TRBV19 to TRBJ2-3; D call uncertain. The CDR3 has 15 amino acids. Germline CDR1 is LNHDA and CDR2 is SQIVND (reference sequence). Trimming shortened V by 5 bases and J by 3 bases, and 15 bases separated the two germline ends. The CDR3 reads CASSPVEVPTDTQYF. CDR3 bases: TGTGCCAGTAGTCCGGTCGAGGTCCCGACAGATACGCAGTATTTT.

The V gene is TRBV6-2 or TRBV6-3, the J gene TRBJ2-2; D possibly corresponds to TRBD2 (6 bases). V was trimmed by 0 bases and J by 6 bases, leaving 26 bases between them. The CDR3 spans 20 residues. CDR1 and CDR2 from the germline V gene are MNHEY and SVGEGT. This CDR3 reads CASSYSNLKRGIWLAGELFF. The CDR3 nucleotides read TGTGCCAGCAGTTACTCGAACCTCAAACGGGGGATTTGGCTGGCCGGGGAGCTGTTTTTT.

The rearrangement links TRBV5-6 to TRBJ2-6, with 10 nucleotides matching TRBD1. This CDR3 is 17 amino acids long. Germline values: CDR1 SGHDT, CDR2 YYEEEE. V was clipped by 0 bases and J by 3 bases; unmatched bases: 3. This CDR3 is CASSLGTGGSGANVLTF. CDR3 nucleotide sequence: TGTGCCAGCAGCTTGGGGACAGGGGGAAGTGGGGCCAACGTCCTGACTTTC.

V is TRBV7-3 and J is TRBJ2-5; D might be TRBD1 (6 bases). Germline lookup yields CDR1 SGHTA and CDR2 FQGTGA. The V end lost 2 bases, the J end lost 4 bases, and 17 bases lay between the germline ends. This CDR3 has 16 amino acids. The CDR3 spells CASSLGDRRNRETQYF. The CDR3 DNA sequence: TGTGCCAGCAGCTTAGGAGACAGGAGAAATCGAGAGACCCAGTACTTC.

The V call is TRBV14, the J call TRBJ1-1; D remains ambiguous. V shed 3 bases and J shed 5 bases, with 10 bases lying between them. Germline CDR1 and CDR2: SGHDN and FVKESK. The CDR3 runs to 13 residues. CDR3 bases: TGTGCCAGCAGCCAGGGAGTGGAAACTGAAGCTTTCTTT. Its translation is CASSQGVETEAFF.

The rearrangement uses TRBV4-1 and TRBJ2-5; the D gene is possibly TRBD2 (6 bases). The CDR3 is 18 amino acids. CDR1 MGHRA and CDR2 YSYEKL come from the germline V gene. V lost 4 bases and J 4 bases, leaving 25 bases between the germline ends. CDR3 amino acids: CASSRFGTPGLGLETQYF. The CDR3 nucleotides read TGCGCCAGCAGCCGTTTCGGCACTCCGGGACTCGGACTAGAGACCCAGTACTTC.